This entry concerns a single T cell receptor beta chain. There is no known antigen for this receptor. No base quality values were provided; no much bigger clone lies one nucleotide off. The CDR3, from cysteine to phenylalanine, totals 16 residues. Only the CDR3 DNA is retained, 48 bases long and in frame from the first base. CDR1 PRHDT and CDR2 FYEKMQ are derived from the germline V gene (reference sequence). V has 5 bases trimmed and J has 7 bases trimmed; junction bases matching no gene number 12. This record belongs to a study of cytomegalovirus exposure and HLA in healthy donors (dated by TCRdb to 2016 to 2017). In the study overall: In an earlier analysis of fewer than 750 of the donors, under 300 Gb of sequence data and just under 120 million unique TCR beta sequences from 150 million to 200 million T cells were reported. The number of donors typed differed by locus, with 629-630 for A, B, C, DRB1 and DQB1, roughly 520 for DQA1, under 610 for DPA1, and over 400 for DPB1. Both class I and class II loci were covered by HLA typing, at four-digit resolution. Roughly five DR-DQ haplotypes were handled as single units for association and clustering because linkage in the cohort was strong. Every repertoire in the discovery cohort had been generated on one and the same sequencing platform. Donor age, sex, ethnicity and CMV serostatus were compiled together with the repertoire data. Rather than drawing on any new phenotypic data, the later analysis identified candidate immune exposures from TCR beta sequences and the way those sequences occurred across donors. Across some 400 genotyped donors of the cohort, an average of about 220,000 unique TCR beta nucleotide sequences per donor were sequenced, and 15% to 20% of those sequences were non-productive. An early release covering roughly 600 HLA-typed donors comprised approximately 300 gigabases of sequencing data and around 86 million unique TCR sequences. To predict cytomegalovirus infection status, the study combined high-throughput TCR immunosequencing, statistical association of individual TCRs with disease status, and machine learning. A later analysis re-examined previously published TCR beta repertoires from 610 or so donors and added high-resolution HLA genotyping to investigate patterns of TCR occurrence. Among the roughly 390 genotyped donors, more than 70% belonged to the genetic ancestry cluster associated with self-reported Caucasian donors. In addition to the first cohort of 650 to 750 subjects, a separate validation cohort of under 150 different subjects was used. Genome-wide SNP genotypes for about three fifths of the 666 donors were used in a later genetic analysis, which treated that subset as a discovery cohort. The study was designed to test whether signatures of past pathogen exposure could be identified by cataloging public T cell receptors. In an earlier analysis of around 540 of the donors, high-throughput TCR beta sequencing was used to judge whether each TCR beta V gene segment behaved as functional or pseudogenic. The T cell repertoires of some 670 subjects were profiled by immunosequencing and related to cytomegalovirus serostatus. General findings and caveats noted by the study authors: Some IMGT-functional V segments, including TRBV6-2 and TRBV6-3, could not be distinguished by the 87-base-pair reads and were therefore excluded. A later analysis found that most CMV-associated TCR beta chains appeared HLA-restricted, with HLA associations seemingly driven largely by CMV exposure. Immune exposure information for the cohort was limited to CMV serostatus. Correlated functional status among segregating V segments might be attributable to linkage disequilibrium, but an unknown experimental factor could not be ruled out. At a false discovery rate of 0.05, a later analysis linked fewer than 20,000 TCR beta sequences to specific HLA alleles. Approximately 16 rarely observed V segments, including chromosome 9 orphons, were excluded from the earlier analysis of some 590 of the donors because counts were too low. In vitro tests confirmed that a few of the cytomegalovirus-associated TCR beta chains recognize cytomegalovirus antigens. A later genetic analysis reported fewer N-insertions in productive TCRs among donors in an Asian-associated ancestry cluster than the roughly 700-donor mean. According to a later analysis, TCR association rates differed among HLA loci, with DRB1 alleles showing the most associated TCRs and HLA-C alleles showing the fewest. In both the original and validation cohorts, the classifier was reported to diagnose cytomegalovirus status with high specificity and sensitivity. Sequencing depth was assumed to be roughly uniform across donors in the presence/absence analyses, though that assumption may not hold. A further reported finding was that TCR beta sequences accurately predicted the HLA-A and HLA-B alleles for most subjects in the first cohort. The authors suggested that the approach could potentially be generalized to other disease states and immunological phenotypes. Compared with equally common non-associated chains, HLA-associated TCR beta chains in a later analysis were more clonally expanded and had lower generation probabilities. Several of the top co-occurrence clusters appeared to be linked to parvovirus B19, influenza, CMV and Epstein-Barr virus, according to a later analysis. In an earlier analysis of a few hundred of the donors, most TCR beta V segments were observed in productive rearrangements about 90% or about 30% of the time, broadly matching IMGT annotations. When HLA alleles, especially DR and DQ, strongly co-occurred, attributing TCR associations to individual alleles was difficult. This cohort had only TCR beta chains sequenced, and the lack of alpha or paired-chain data limited which features could be detected. In the study, roughly 160 TCR beta chains were listed as associated with cytomegalovirus. A later genetic analysis associated a missense DCLRE1C variant with V-gene and J-gene trimming of TCR beta chains, and an independent cohort replicated the association. Most TCR sequences were seen in very few donors, while some public TCRs were found in many individuals. The sequencing pipeline was judged likely to have produced a cluster of highly shared sequence variants as a technical artifact. Because HLA typing was missing for some donors at each locus, association tests included only the typed subset.

The library was generated by the immunoSEQ multiplex PCR assay. For the multiplex PCR, a mixture combining 60 forward primers for TCR Vbeta segments and 13 reverse primers for TCR Jbeta segments was used. The CDR3 region of rearranged TCR beta genes was amplified from genomic DNA with a multiplex PCR assay. The amplified TCR beta libraries were sequenced on the Illumina HiSeq System as 87-base-pair reads. Processing in the source paper ran as follows. A later analysis counted 75 million to 100 million unique TCR beta chains across the 700 or so repertoires, and some 11 million of these chains were shared by at least two donors. A nearest-neighbor algorithm error-corrected the raw reads and collapsed the reads into unique sequences, merging closely related sequences to remove PCR and sequencing errors. To assign V, D and J gene segments, CDR3 sequences were aligned to IMGT reference sequences. For a sequence to be retained, a match of at least six nucleotides was required to both a V gene segment and a J gene segment. A rearrangement counted as productive if the CDR3 had no stop codons and remained in frame with V and J, and every other rearrangement counted as non-productive. Following IMGT convention, CDR3 was defined as the stretch from the second conserved V-encoded cysteine up to the conserved J-encoded phenylalanine. The earlier analysis of 500 to 600 of the donors excluded sequences that lacked an unambiguous match to a single V gene segment. In an earlier analysis of several hundred of the donors, V segments were called functional above 56.7% productive rearrangements and were called segregating when the between-donor standard deviation exceeded 5%. To diagnose cytomegalovirus status from the catalog of TCR beta chain sequences, a statistical classification framework was built. A later analysis assigned V and J genes by comparing TCR nucleotide sequences with IMGT/GENE-DB human TR gene sequences. Using the TCRdist pipeline, a later analysis assigned CDR3 sequences along with most-parsimonious VDJ recombination scenarios. A later analysis defined each TCR beta chain by its CDR3 amino acid sequence plus V-gene family, and excluded reads lacking a unique V-gene family. To address suspected cross-contamination and a sequencing artifact, a later analysis removed approximately 600 highly shared, low-generation-probability nucleotide sequences. In a later analysis, a clonal expansion index was calculated for each public chain from normalized within-repertoire ranks of inferred template counts. In a later analysis, generation probabilities were computed with a VDJ recombination model fitted to out-of-frame rearrangements, and the resulting probabilities were checked against IGoR. Hypergeometric tests were used in a later analysis to score TCR-TCR, TCR-HLA and TCR-CMV co-occurrence, with a repertoire-size bias correction applied to the TCR pairs. To estimate false discovery rates, a later analysis permuted the HLA or CMV assignments 20 times. In a later analysis, co-occurring TCRs were grouped using DBSCAN, and TCRdist sequence similarity was added for clustering within HLA-allele-positive subsets. For co-occurrence clustering, repertoires with fewer than 30,000 or more than 120,000 public chains were excluded, along with roughly five repertoires with anomalous nucleotide sharing. What TCRdb holds here is the immuneACCESS table cut down to in-frame rearrangements. Part of the clones is not present; checked against another copy, under half of the missing clones reflect an unresolved V gene, and the others are unexplained. D and trimming were read from the DNA, whereas the V and J calls and clone size are those reported in that table. In all, the sample holds fewer than 85,000 clones, and approximately 72% of those were seen once. Around 10% of the sample is in the top ten clones.

The cohort comprised under 700 healthy bone marrow donors. Cohort members were all nominally healthy when sampled, although unrecorded immune exposures were likely present. The donor tested CMV seropositive and was one of the 289 seropositive cohort members. A peripheral blood sample was provided by each donor, and peripheral blood mononuclear cells were used for TCR beta sequencing. Genomic DNA extraction from the blood cell samples was performed with the Qiagen DNeasy Blood Extraction Kit. The TCR originated in a woman in her forties in good health and CMV-seropositive. Sample: PBMCs. The chain employs TRBV13 and TRBJ2-1; TRBD1 aligns with 9 central bases. The nucleotide sequence reads TGTGCCAGCAGCCCCCCCGGGACAGGGTATCGGAATGAGCAGTTCTTC. It translates as CASSPPGTGYRNEQFF.